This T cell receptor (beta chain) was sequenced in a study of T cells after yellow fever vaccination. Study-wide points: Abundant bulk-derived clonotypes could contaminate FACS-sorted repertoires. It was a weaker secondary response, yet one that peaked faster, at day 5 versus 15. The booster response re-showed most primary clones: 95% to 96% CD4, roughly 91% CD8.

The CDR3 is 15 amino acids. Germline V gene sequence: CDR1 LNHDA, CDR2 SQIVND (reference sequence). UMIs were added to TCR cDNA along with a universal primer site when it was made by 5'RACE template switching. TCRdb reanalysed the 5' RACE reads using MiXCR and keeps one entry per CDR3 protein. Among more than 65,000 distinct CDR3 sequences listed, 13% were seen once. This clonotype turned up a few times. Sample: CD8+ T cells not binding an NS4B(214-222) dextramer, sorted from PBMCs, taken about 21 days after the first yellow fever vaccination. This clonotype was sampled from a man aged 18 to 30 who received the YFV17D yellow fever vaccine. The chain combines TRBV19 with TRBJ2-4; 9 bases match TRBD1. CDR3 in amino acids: CATTGTGYAKNIQYF. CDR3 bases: TGTGCTACCACCGGGACAGGGTACGCCAAAAACATTCAGTACTTC.